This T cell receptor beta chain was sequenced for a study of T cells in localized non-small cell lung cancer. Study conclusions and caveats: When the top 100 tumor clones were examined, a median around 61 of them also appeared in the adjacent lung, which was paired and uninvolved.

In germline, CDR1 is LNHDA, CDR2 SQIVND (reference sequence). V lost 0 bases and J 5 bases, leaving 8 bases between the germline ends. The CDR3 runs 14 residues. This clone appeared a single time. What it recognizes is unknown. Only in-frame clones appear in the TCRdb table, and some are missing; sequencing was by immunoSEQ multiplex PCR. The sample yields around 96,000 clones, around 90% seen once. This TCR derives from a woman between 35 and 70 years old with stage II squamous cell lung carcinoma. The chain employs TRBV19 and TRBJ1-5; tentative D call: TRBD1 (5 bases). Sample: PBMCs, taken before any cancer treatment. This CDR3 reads CASSIDRVYQPQHF. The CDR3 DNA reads TGTGCCAGTAGTATAGACAGGGTGTATCAGCCCCAGCATTTT.